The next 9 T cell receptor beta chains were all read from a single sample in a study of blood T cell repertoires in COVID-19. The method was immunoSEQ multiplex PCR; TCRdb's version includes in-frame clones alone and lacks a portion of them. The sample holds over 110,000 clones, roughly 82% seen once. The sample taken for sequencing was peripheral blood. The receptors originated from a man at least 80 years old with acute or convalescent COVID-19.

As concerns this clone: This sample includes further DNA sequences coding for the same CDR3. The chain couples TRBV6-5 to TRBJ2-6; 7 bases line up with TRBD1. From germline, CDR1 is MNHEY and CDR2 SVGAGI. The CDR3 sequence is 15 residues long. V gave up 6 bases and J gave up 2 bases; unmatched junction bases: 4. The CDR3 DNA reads TGTGCCAGCAGCCTTACAGGGGCTGGGGCCAACGTCCTGACTTTC. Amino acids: CASSLTGAGANVLTF.

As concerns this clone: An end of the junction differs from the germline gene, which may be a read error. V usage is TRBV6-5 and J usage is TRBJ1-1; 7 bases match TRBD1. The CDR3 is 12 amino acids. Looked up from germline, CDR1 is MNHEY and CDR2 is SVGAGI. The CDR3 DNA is TGTGCCAGCAGTTACTCGGGACAGCCCTTGAGTTTT. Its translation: CASSYSGQPLSF.

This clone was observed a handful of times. In DNA form, the CDR3 reads TGTGCCAGTAGTATAGCCGGGTTAAACATTCAGTACTTC. It codes for CASSIAGLNIQYF. The chain employs TRBV19 and TRBJ2-4; no clear D gene. CDR1 LNHDA and CDR2 SQIVND come from the germline V gene (reference sequence). V was pared by 1 base and J by 6 bases, with 7 bases between. The CDR3 extends over 13 amino acids.

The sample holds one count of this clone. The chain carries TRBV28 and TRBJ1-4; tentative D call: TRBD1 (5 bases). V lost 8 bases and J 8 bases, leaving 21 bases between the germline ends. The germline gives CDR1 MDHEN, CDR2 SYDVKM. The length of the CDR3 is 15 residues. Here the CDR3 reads CASVPSGQRWEKLFF. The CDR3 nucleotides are TGTGCCAGCGTCCCGTCAGGGCAGAGATGGGAAAAACTGTTTTTT.

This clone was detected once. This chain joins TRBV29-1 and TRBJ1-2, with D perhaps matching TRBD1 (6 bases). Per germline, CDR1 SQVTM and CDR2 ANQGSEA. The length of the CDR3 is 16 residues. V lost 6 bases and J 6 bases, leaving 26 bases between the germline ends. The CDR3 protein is CSVGDGGGGGKNGYTF. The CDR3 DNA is TGCAGCGTCGGCGACGGGGGCGGGGGTGGAAAAAATGGCTACACCTTC.

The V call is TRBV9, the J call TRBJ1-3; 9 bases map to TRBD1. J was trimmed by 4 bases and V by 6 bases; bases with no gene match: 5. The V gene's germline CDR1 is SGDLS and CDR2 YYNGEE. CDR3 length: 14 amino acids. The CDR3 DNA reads TGTGCCAGCAATATCGGACAGGGGGGAAACACCATATATTTT. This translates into CASNIGQGGNTIYF.

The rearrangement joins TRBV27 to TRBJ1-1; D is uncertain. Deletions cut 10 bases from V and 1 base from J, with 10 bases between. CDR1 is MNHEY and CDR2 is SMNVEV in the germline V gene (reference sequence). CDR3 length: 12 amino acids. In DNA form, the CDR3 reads TGTGCCACCCGCCGGGGGAACACTGAAGCTTTCTTT. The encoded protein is CATRRGNTEAFF.

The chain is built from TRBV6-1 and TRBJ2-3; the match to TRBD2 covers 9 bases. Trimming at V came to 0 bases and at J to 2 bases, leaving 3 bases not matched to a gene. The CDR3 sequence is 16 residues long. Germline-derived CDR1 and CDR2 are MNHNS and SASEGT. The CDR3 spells CASSEASGGPTDTQYF. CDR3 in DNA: TGTGCCAGCAGTGAAGCTAGCGGGGGTCCCACAGATACGCAGTATTTT.

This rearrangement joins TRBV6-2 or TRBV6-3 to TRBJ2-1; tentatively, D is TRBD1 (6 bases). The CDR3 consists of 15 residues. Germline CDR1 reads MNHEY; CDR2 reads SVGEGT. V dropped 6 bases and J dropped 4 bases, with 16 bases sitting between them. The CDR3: CASSPTRQAYNEQFF. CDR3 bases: TGTGCCAGCAGCCCAACTAGACAGGCTTACAATGAGCAGTTCTTC.